Listed below are T cell receptor beta chains from one sample, sequenced in a study of T cells in Graves' hyperthyroidism and ophthalmopathy. TCRdb itself ran the multiplex PCR reads through MiXCR, one entry per CDR3 protein. This table holds 450,000 to 650,000 distinct CDR3 sequences, roughly 20% found once. The sample consisted of blood. The receptors come from a man aged 18 to 35 with Graves' hyperthyroidism. The CDR3 runs from the conserved cysteine through the conserved F or W. The order of the fields is clone size, V gene, D gene, J gene, CDR3 DNA, CDR3 protein. A D gene is named only where the DNA matches it firmly. A clone size is listed for some rows: how often the clone was seen (once, few, many), or a class if it is expanded.

abundance: many
v_gene: TRBV19
d_gene: TRBD1
j_gene: TRBJ1-5
CDR3nt: TGTGCCAGTAGGTCCCGGGACAGGGCCCGACAGCCCCAGCATTTT
CDR3aa: CASRSRDRARQPQHF

abundance: NA
v_gene: TRBV11-3
d_gene: TRBD1
j_gene: TRBJ1-2
CDR3nt: TGTGCCAGCAGCCTCCAGGGGGTAACCTATGGCTACACCTTC
CDR3aa: CASSLQGVTYGYTF

abundance: NA
v_gene: TRBV12-3/TRBV12-4
d_gene: NA
j_gene: TRBJ2-4
CDR3nt: TGTGCCAGCAGTTTATTAGGAGGGGCGCAATCCATTCAGTACTTC
CDR3aa: CASSLLGGAQSIQYF

abundance: many
v_gene: TRBV7-8
d_gene: TRBD1
j_gene: TRBJ1-1
CDR3nt: TGTGCCAGCAGCTCGACCCGGACAGGTGATCCTTTCTTT
CDR3aa: CASSSTRTGDPFF

abundance: many
v_gene: TRBV6-5
d_gene: TRBD1
j_gene: TRBJ1-2
CDR3nt: TGTGCCAGCAGTTACTCCGGGACAGGGGTCTACACCTTC
CDR3aa: CASSYSGTGVYTF

abundance: many
v_gene: TRBV5-1
d_gene: TRBD2
j_gene: TRBJ2-5
CDR3nt: TGCGCCAGCAGCCCGGGAGGGGGAAAGGAGACCCAGTACTTC
CDR3aa: CASSPGGGKETQYF

abundance: NA
v_gene: TRBV6-2/TRBV6-3
d_gene: TRBD2
j_gene: TRBJ2-5
CDR3nt: TGTGCCAGCAGTTACTCCCCACCAGGAAACCGGGAGGGGGAGACCCAGTACTTC
CDR3aa: CASSYSPPGNREGETQYF

abundance: NA
v_gene: TRBV12-3/TRBV12-4
d_gene: NA
j_gene: TRBJ2-4
CDR3nt: TGTGCCAGCAGTTCCCCGCCTGCCAAAAACATTCAGTACTTC
CDR3aa: CASSSPPAKNIQYF

abundance: few
v_gene: TRBV6-5
d_gene: NA
j_gene: TRBJ1-2
CDR3nt: TGTGCCAGCAGTTATTGGGGGGCGGACTATGGCTACACCTTC
CDR3aa: CASSYWGADYGYTF

abundance: many
v_gene: TRBV20-1
d_gene: TRBD1
j_gene: TRBJ2-7
CDR3nt: TGCAGTGCTACCATCCCCGGGACAGGGCGATACGAGCAGTACTTC
CDR3aa: CSATIPGTGRYEQYF

abundance: NA
v_gene: TRBV12-3/TRBV12-4
d_gene: NA
j_gene: TRBJ1-2
CDR3nt: TGTGCCAGCAGTACTAGGGACTGGGTCTATGGCTACACCTTC
CDR3aa: CASSTRDWVYGYTF

abundance: NA
v_gene: TRBV20-1
d_gene: NA
j_gene: TRBJ2-7
CDR3nt: TGCAGTGTTGGGGTGAGGCCCTACGAGCAGTACTTC
CDR3aa: CSVGVRPYEQYF

abundance: once
v_gene: TRBV11-2
d_gene: TRBD1
j_gene: TRBJ2-2
CDR3nt: TGTGCCAGCAGCTTAGTTGGTACAGGGGTCTCCACCGGGGAGCTGTTTTTT
CDR3aa: CASSLVGTGVSTGELFF

abundance: many
v_gene: TRBV12-3/TRBV12-4
d_gene: NA
j_gene: TRBJ2-6
CDR3nt: TGTGCCAGCAGTTTACGCCGACCCAAGAACAGGGCGGCTGGGGCCAACGTCCTGACTTTC
CDR3aa: CASSLRRPKNRAAGANVLTF

abundance: many
v_gene: TRBV28
d_gene: NA
j_gene: TRBJ2-7
CDR3nt: TGTGCCAGCAGTTTATTCGGGGAGGTGTCCCACGAGCAGTACTTC
CDR3aa: CASSLFGEVSHEQYF

abundance: many
v_gene: TRBV5-1
d_gene: TRBD2
j_gene: TRBJ2-5
CDR3nt: TGCGCCAGCAGCCCGACTAGCGGGGGACCACTCGGCCAAGAGACCCAGTACTTC
CDR3aa: CASSPTSGGPLGQETQYF

abundance: many
v_gene: TRBV7-6
d_gene: TRBD2
j_gene: TRBJ2-5
CDR3nt: TGTGCCAGCAGCTCCACCGGGACTAGGGAGACCCAGTACTTC
CDR3aa: CASSSTGTRETQYF

abundance: NA
v_gene: TRBV20-1
d_gene: NA
j_gene: TRBJ1-5
CDR3nt: TGCAGTGCTCTAGTCGGGGGGATAAGCAATCAGCCCCAGCATTTT
CDR3aa: CSALVGGISNQPQHF

abundance: many
v_gene: TRBV30
d_gene: NA
j_gene: TRBJ1-1
CDR3nt: TGTGCCTGCCTCAGGGACGCCGGGACTGAAGCTTTCTTT
CDR3aa: CACLRDAGTEAFF

abundance: NA
v_gene: TRBV28
d_gene: NA
j_gene: TRBJ2-7
CDR3nt: TGTGCCAGCAGTTCACCCACAGGGCCGGGCGACGAGCAGTACTTC
CDR3aa: CASSSPTGPGDEQYF

abundance: many
v_gene: TRBV20-1
d_gene: NA
j_gene: TRBJ2-5
CDR3nt: TGCAGTGCTAGAGATGGGACCATGAGTGGGACCCAGTACTTC
CDR3aa: CSARDGTMSGTQYF

abundance: many
v_gene: TRBV30
d_gene: NA
j_gene: TRBJ1-6
CDR3nt: TGTGCCTGCAGCTATAATTCACCCCTCCACTTT
CDR3aa: CACSYNSPLHF

abundance: many
v_gene: TRBV12-3/TRBV12-4
d_gene: TRBD1
j_gene: TRBJ2-2
CDR3nt: TGTGCCAGCAGCCTTCAGGCAGGGGGCGCGACCGGGGAGCTGTTTTTT
CDR3aa: CASSLQAGGATGELFF

abundance: many
v_gene: TRBV6-2/TRBV6-3
d_gene: TRBD1
j_gene: TRBJ2-7
CDR3nt: TGTGCCAGCAAGGACAGGGTTCTTGAGCAGTACTTC
CDR3aa: CASKDRVLEQYF

abundance: many
v_gene: TRBV6-5
d_gene: NA
j_gene: TRBJ1-2
CDR3nt: TGTGCCAGCAGTTACGAGGCAGGGGATGGCTACACCTTC
CDR3aa: CASSYEAGDGYTF

abundance: many
v_gene: TRBV7-8
d_gene: NA
j_gene: TRBJ2-2
CDR3nt: TGTGCCAGCAGCTTAGCTGGGGCCAGGCGTACTACCGGGGAGCTGTTTTTT
CDR3aa: CASSLAGARRTTGELFF

abundance: NA
v_gene: TRBV28
d_gene: NA
j_gene: TRBJ2-5
CDR3nt: TGTGCCAGCAGTTTTCTATTTAGCACCGAGACCCAGTACTTC
CDR3aa: CASSFLFSTETQYF

abundance: few
v_gene: TRBV2
d_gene: NA
j_gene: TRBJ1-1
CDR3nt: TGTGCCAGCAGTTACCCCGGGGGGGCGAACACTGAAGCTTTCTTT
CDR3aa: CASSYPGGANTEAFF